This T cell receptor (beta chain) was identified during a study of T cell responses to AZD1222 COVID-19 vaccine. The ends lost 5 bases at V and 9 bases at J; junction bases unmatched: 4. The CDR3 totals 13 residues. For this clone: The antigen remains unidentified.

Points from the study as a whole: Only a handful of AZD1222 recipients were seropositive at baseline. Spike-specific TCRs gained breadth and depth after people received two AZD1222 doses.

Profiling relied on immunoSEQ multiplex PCR, and the TCRdb table lists in-frame clones only, not all of them. The table includes roughly 120,000 clones, 75% to 90% detected once. This sequence originates from an adult who received the AZD1222 COVID-19 vaccine. The source was peripheral blood, collected 28 days after the second AZD1222 dose. V and J are TRBV12-3 or TRBV12-4 and TRBJ2-2; 9 positions agree with TRBD1. The CDR3 DNA is TGTGCCAGCAGTCCTACAGGGGGCCGGGAGCTGTTTTTT. Amino acid sequence: CASSPTGGRELFF.